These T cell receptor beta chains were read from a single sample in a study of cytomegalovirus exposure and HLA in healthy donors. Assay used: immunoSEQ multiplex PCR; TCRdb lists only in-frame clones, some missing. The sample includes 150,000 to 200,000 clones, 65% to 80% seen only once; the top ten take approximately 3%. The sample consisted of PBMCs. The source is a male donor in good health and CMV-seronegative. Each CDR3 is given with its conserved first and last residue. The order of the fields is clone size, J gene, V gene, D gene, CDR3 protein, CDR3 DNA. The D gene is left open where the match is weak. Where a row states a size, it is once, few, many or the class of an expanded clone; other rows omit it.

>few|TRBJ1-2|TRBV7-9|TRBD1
CASSFGTGGVYGYTF
TGTGCCAGCAGCTTTGGGACAGGGGGAGTTTATGGCTACACCTTC
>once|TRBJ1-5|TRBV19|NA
CASSIAGTRGLDQPQHF
TGTGCCAGTAGTATAGCCGGGACAAGGGGTCTTGATCAGCCCCAGCATTTT
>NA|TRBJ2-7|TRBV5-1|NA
CASSLEGTSGSYEQYF
TGCGCCAGCAGCCTCGAGGGAACCTCCGGCTCCTACGAGCAGTACTTC
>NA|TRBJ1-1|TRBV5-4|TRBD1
CASSMGQQNTEAFF
TGTGCCAGCAGCATGGGACAGCAGAACACTGAAGCTTTCTTT
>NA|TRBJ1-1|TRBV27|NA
CASRSRGPEAFF
TGTGCCAGCCGTTCCAGAGGGCCTGAAGCTTTCTTT
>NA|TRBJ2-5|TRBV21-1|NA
CASSYGQGRRTQYF
TGTGCCAGCAGTTATGGACAGGGTCGCCGGACCCAGTACTTC
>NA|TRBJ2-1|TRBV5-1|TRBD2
CASSLGTSVHNEQFF
TGCGCCAGCAGCTTGGGGACTAGCGTCCACAATGAGCAGTTCTTC
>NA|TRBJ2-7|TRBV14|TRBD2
CASSPSGRTGEQYF
TGTGCCAGCAGCCCTAGCGGGAGAACGGGCGAGCAGTACTTC
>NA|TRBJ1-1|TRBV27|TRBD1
CASSFRQGAGSTTEAFF
TGTGCCAGCAGTTTCAGACAGGGGGCGGGGAGCACGACTGAAGCTTTCTTT
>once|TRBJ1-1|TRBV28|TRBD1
CASSLGPAIGNRGLLNTEAFF
TGTGCCAGCAGTCTTGGACCCGCGATCGGCAACAGGGGGCTTTTAAACACTGAAGCTTTCTTT
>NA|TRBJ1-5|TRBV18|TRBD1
CASSPPGQSNNQPQHF
TGTGCCAGCTCACCTCCGGGACAGAGTAACAATCAGCCCCAGCATTTT
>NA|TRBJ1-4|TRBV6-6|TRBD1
CASRDRVGGEKLFF
TGTGCCAGCAGAGACAGGGTCGGAGGCGAAAAACTGTTTTTT
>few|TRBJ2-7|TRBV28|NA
CASSSSGQGVGEQYF
TGTGCCAGCAGTTCCTCAGGACAAGGAGTAGGCGAGCAGTACTTC
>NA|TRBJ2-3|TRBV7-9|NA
CASSSLGHSSTDTQYF
TGTGCCAGCAGTTCCCTGGGACACTCTAGCACAGATACGCAGTATTTT
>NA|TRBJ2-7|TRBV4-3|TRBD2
CASSQAVSVGRPYEQYF
TGCGCCAGCAGCCAAGCTGTTTCGGTCGGGAGGCCCTACGAGCAGTACTTC
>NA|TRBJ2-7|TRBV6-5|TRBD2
CASSSGGETPYEQYF
TGTGCCAGCAGTTCCGGGGGGGAAACCCCGTACGAGCAGTACTTC
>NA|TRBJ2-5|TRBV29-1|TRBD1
CSVGTGYETQYF
TGCAGCGTCGGGACAGGGTATGAAACCCAGTACTTC
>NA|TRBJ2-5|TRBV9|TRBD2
CASSVGGGARETQYF
TGTGCCAGCAGCGTAGGCGGGGGGGCTCGAGAGACCCAGTACTTC
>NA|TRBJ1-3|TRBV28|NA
CASSLPDSSGNTIYF
TGTGCCAGCAGTTTACCCGACAGCTCTGGAAACACCATATATTTT
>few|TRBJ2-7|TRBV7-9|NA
CASSLSAYEQYF
TGTGCCAGCAGCTTATCTGCATACGAGCAGTACTTC
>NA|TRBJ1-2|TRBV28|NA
CASSLPQNYGYTF
TGTGCCAGCAGTTTACCCCAAAACTATGGCTACACCTTC
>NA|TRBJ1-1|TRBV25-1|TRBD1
CASSDPRTGNTEAFF
TGTGCCAGCAGTGACCCCAGGACAGGGAACACTGAAGCTTTCTTT
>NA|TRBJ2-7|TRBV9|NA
CASSAGTEFYEQYF
TGTGCCAGCAGCGCGGGGACTGAATTCTACGAGCAGTACTTC
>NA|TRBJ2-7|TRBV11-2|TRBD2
CASSLSLAGHGEQYF
TGTGCCAGCAGCTTGTCATTAGCGGGACACGGCGAGCAGTACTTC